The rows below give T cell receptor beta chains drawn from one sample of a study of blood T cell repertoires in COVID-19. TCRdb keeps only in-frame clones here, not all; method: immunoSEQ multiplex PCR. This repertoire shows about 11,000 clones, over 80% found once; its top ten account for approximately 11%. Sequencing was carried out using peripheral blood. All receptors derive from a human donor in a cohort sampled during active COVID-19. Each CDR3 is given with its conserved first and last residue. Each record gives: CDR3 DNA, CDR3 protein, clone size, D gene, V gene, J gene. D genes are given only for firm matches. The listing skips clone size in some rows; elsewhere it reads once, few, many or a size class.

CDR3 DNA: TGTGCCAGCAGCGCGCAACCCGGGACAGTAGATTACGAGCAGTACTTC; CDR3 protein: CASSAQPGTVDYEQYF; clone size: .; D gene: TRBD1; V gene: TRBV9; J gene: TRBJ2-7
CDR3 DNA: TGTGCCAGCAGCTTAGTCACCCAGGGTACAGACGAGCAGTACTTC; CDR3 protein: CASSLVTQGTDEQYF; clone size: .; D gene: .; V gene: TRBV7-9; J gene: TRBJ2-7
CDR3 DNA: TGTGCCAGCAGTTCTCCGGGACAGGGCTATAATTCACCCCTCCACTTT; CDR3 protein: CASSSPGQGYNSPLHF; clone size: .; D gene: TRBD1; V gene: TRBV28; J gene: TRBJ1-6
CDR3 DNA: TGTGCCAGTATGGAGGACAGACCCACTGAAGCTTTCTTT; CDR3 protein: CASMEDRPTEAFF; clone size: .; D gene: .; V gene: TRBV19; J gene: TRBJ1-1
CDR3 DNA: TGTGCCAGCAGCCAGGGGACAGGTCATGTAGCTTTCTTT; CDR3 protein: CASSQGTGHVAFF; clone size: .; D gene: TRBD1; V gene: TRBV3-1/TRBV3-2; J gene: TRBJ1-1
CDR3 DNA: TGTGCTAGTGGTTTAGGACTAGCGGGGCGCACAGATACGCAGTATTTT; CDR3 protein: CASGLGLAGRTDTQYF; clone size: .; D gene: TRBD2; V gene: TRBV12-5; J gene: TRBJ2-3
CDR3 DNA: TGTGCCAGCAGTTCCATAGCGGGGGGTTACAATGAGCAGTTCTTC; CDR3 protein: CASSSIAGGYNEQFF; clone size: .; D gene: TRBD2; V gene: TRBV7-3; J gene: TRBJ2-1
CDR3 DNA: TGCAGCGTTGACCCCGACACGAGCTATGGCTACACCTTC; CDR3 protein: CSVDPDTSYGYTF; clone size: .; D gene: .; V gene: TRBV29-1; J gene: TRBJ1-2
CDR3 DNA: TGTGCCAGCAGTTACTCCACAGCAATCTCTGGAAACACCATATATTTT; CDR3 protein: CASSYSTAISGNTIYF; clone size: .; D gene: .; V gene: TRBV6-5; J gene: TRBJ1-3
CDR3 DNA: TGTGCCAGCTCACGACTAGTATCCCACGAGCAGTACTTC; CDR3 protein: CASSRLVSHEQYF; clone size: .; D gene: .; V gene: TRBV18; J gene: TRBJ2-7
CDR3 DNA: TGCAGCGTGCCTGCGGGACAGGGAAATGAAAAACTGTTTTTT; CDR3 protein: CSVPAGQGNEKLFF; clone size: .; D gene: TRBD1; V gene: TRBV29-1; J gene: TRBJ1-4
CDR3 DNA: TGTGCCAGCAGCTTAGGTACAGGGCAGGGGGAGACCCAGTACTTC; CDR3 protein: CASSLGTGQGETQYF; clone size: .; D gene: .; V gene: TRBV13; J gene: TRBJ2-5
CDR3 DNA: TGTGCCAGCAGTTCGGGAGGGGTAGGAGTCTATGGCTACACCTTC; CDR3 protein: CASSSGGVGVYGYTF; clone size: .; D gene: .; V gene: TRBV28; J gene: TRBJ1-2
CDR3 DNA: TGTGCCAGCAGCCCCCGGGTGGGGGGGCAAAGCACAGATACGCAGTATTTT; CDR3 protein: CASSPRVGGQSTDTQYF; clone size: .; D gene: .; V gene: TRBV7-6; J gene: TRBJ2-3
CDR3 DNA: TGTGCCTGGAGTGTGGGGGGGGTCACTGAAGCTTTCTTT; CDR3 protein: CAWSVGGVTEAFF; clone size: .; D gene: .; V gene: TRBV30; J gene: TRBJ1-1
CDR3 DNA: TGTGCCAGCAGACCTTGGACAGGGGCAATTGGAAAACTGTTTTTT; CDR3 protein: CASRPWTGAIGKLFF; clone size: .; D gene: TRBD1; V gene: TRBV28; J gene: TRBJ1-4
CDR3 DNA: TGTGCCTGGACCCTTGGAGGTAACTATGGCTACACCTTC; CDR3 protein: CAWTLGGNYGYTF; clone size: once; D gene: .; V gene: TRBV30; J gene: TRBJ1-2
CDR3 DNA: TGTGCCAGCAGCCAAGATGAGACAGGGGTTTACGAGCAGTACTTC; CDR3 protein: CASSQDETGVYEQYF; clone size: .; D gene: TRBD1; V gene: TRBV14; J gene: TRBJ2-7
CDR3 DNA: TGTGCCAGCAGAAAAACTAGCGGGGGAGACACCGGGGAGCTGTTTTTT; CDR3 protein: CASRKTSGGDTGELFF; clone size: .; D gene: TRBD2; V gene: TRBV7-9; J gene: TRBJ2-2
CDR3 DNA: TGTGCCAGTAGGGGGACAGATGGGTACTCTGGGGCCAACGTCCTGACTTTC; CDR3 protein: CASRGTDGYSGANVLTF; clone size: .; D gene: TRBD1; V gene: TRBV19; J gene: TRBJ2-6
CDR3 DNA: TGTGCCAGCAGTTCCCCGTGGCAGGGGATCGATGAGCAGTTCTTC; CDR3 protein: CASSSPWQGIDEQFF; clone size: .; D gene: .; V gene: TRBV27; J gene: TRBJ2-1
CDR3 DNA: TGTGCCAGCTTAAGTAGAAGCACAGATACGCAGTATTTT; CDR3 protein: CASLSRSTDTQYF; clone size: .; D gene: .; V gene: TRBV3-1/TRBV3-2; J gene: TRBJ2-3
CDR3 DNA: TGTGCCAGCAGCCGGGACAGGGGGCCAAATGAGCAGTTCTTC; CDR3 protein: CASSRDRGPNEQFF; clone size: .; D gene: TRBD1; V gene: TRBV5-8; J gene: TRBJ2-1
CDR3 DNA: TGTGCCTGGGGGAAGGGACAGGGAATCATTAATTCACCCCTCCACTTT; CDR3 protein: CAWGKGQGIINSPLHF; clone size: .; D gene: TRBD1; V gene: TRBV30; J gene: TRBJ1-6
CDR3 DNA: TGTGCCAGCAGTGAACAGATATTCAATCAGCCCCAGCATTTT; CDR3 protein: CASSEQIFNQPQHF; clone size: few; D gene: .; V gene: TRBV6-1; J gene: TRBJ1-5
CDR3 DNA: TGTGCCAGCAGCGGGGACTGGGGAGCCGATACGCAGTATTTT; CDR3 protein: CASSGDWGADTQYF; clone size: .; D gene: .; V gene: TRBV7-2; J gene: TRBJ2-3
CDR3 DNA: TGCGCCAGCACCCCTTCCGGGTCAGATACGCAGTATTTT; CDR3 protein: CASTPSGSDTQYF; clone size: .; D gene: .; V gene: TRBV5-1; J gene: TRBJ2-3
CDR3 DNA: TGTGCCAGCAGAGACGGCCTGAACACTGAAGCTTTCTTT; CDR3 protein: CASRDGLNTEAFF; clone size: .; D gene: .; V gene: TRBV6-4; J gene: TRBJ1-1
CDR3 DNA: TGCGCCAGCAGCCAAGAGCAAACAAGCGGCACCTACAATGAGCAGTTCTTC; CDR3 protein: CASSQEQTSGTYNEQFF; clone size: .; D gene: .; V gene: TRBV4-1; J gene: TRBJ2-1